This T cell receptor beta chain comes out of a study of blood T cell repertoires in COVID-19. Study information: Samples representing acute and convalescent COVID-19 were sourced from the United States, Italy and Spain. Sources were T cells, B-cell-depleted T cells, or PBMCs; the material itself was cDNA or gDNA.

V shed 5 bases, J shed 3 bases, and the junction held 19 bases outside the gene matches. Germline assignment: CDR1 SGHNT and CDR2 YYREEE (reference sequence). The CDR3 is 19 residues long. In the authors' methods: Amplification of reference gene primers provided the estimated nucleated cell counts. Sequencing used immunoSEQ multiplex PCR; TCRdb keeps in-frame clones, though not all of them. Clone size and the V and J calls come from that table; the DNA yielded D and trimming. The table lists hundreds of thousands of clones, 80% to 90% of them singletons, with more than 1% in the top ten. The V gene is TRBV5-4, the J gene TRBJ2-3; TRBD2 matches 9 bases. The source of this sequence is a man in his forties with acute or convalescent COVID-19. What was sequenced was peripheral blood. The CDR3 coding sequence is TGTGCCAGCAGACCCCTAGCGGGAAAATTCCCTGCATCAACAGATACGCAGTATTTT. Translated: CASRPLAGKFPASTDTQYF.